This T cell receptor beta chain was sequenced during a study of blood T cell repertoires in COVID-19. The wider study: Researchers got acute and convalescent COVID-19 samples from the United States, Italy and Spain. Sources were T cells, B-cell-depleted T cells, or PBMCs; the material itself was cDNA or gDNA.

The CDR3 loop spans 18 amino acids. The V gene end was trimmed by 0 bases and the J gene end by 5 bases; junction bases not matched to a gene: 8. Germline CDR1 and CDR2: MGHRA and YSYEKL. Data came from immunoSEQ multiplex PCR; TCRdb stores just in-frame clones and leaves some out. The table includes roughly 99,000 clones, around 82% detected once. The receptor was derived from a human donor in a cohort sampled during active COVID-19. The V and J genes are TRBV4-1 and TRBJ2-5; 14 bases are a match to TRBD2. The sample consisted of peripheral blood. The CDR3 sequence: CASSQDRGLAGVGETQYF. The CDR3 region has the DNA TGCGCCAGCAGCCAAGATCGGGGACTAGCGGGAGTCGGTGAGACCCAGTACTTC.